The count of the clone carrying this T cell receptor (beta chain) is one. The data were obtained in a study of blood T cell repertoires in COVID-19. At the level of the study: Samples came from the United States, Italy and Spain, spanning acute and convalescent COVID-19. The analysed material was cDNA or gDNA that came from T cells, B-cell-depleted T cells, or PBMCs.

In the authors' methods: Amplifying reference gene primers gave estimates of nucleated cell counts. Generated by immunoSEQ multiplex PCR, the TCRdb table keeps only in-frame clones and is missing some. The D gene and trimming were derived from the DNA, and the V and J assignments and clone size from that table. The data hold about 480,000 clones, with around nine tenths observed a single time. CDR3 length: 14 amino acids. With V trimmed by 0 bases and J by 4 bases, 3 bases remained unmatched. CDR1 and CDR2 (germline): GTSNPN, SVGIG (reference sequence). The sample taken for sequencing was peripheral blood. The origin of this receptor is a woman in her twenties or thirties with acute or convalescent COVID-19. The rearrangement links TRBV30 to TRBJ2-3, with TRBD2 matching 8 bases. CDR3 in DNA: TGTGCCTGGAGTGTTCGGGGGGGTCCAGATACGCAGTATTTT. Translated, it gives CAWSVRGGPDTQYF.